The 30 T cell receptor beta chains reported below all come from one sample, sequenced in a study of shared clonotypes between healthy human individuals. The assay was immunoSEQ multiplex PCR, and TCRdb's table has in-frame clones only and misses some. The sample shows 2 million to 3 million clones, over 85% of them seen only once. Material: naive CD4+ T cells from PBMCs. Subset described: CD45RA+ positively selected. The receptor set was obtained from a man aged 18 to 35 in good health. Some clones in this sample may be carry-over from other donors' samples.

The J gene is TRBJ2-3, the V gene TRBV4-2; TRBD2 matches at 10 bases. V shed 4 bases, J shed 2 bases, and the junction held 3 bases outside the gene matches. Germline assignment: CDR1 LGHNA and CDR2 YNFKEQ. The CDR3 length is 15 residues. This CDR3 is CASSRGTSDTDTQYF. CDR3 coding DNA: TGTGCCAGCAGCCGGGGGACTAGCGACACAGATACGCAGTATTTT.

The chain carries TRBV25-1 and TRBJ1-4, with 9 nucleotides matching TRBD1. The germline gives CDR1 MGHDK, CDR2 SYGVNS. The CDR3 has 15 amino acids. The V and J ends lost 4 bases and 8 bases, in that order; junction bases with no gene match: 8. CDR3 sequence reads: CASSAAGQGGEKLFF. The DNA for the CDR3 is TGTGCCAGCAGTGCCGCGGGACAGGGAGGCGAAAAACTGTTTTTT.

This chain uses TRBV9 with TRBJ1-4; 7 nucleotides align to TRBD1. Germline V CDR1 and CDR2: SGDLS, YYNGEE. The CDR3 covers 18 residues. The V segment lost 0 bases and the J segment 2 bases; nucleotides outside the gene matches: 10. The CDR3 sequence is CASSVALGRGGTNEKLFF. DNA for the CDR3: TGTGCCAGCAGCGTAGCTCTCGGCAGGGGGGGGACTAATGAAAAACTGTTTTTT.

The chain recombines TRBV4-1 with TRBJ2-2; D uncertain. The CDR3 is made up of 14 amino acids. Germline assignment: CDR1 MGHRA and CDR2 YSYEKL. With 4 bases removed from V and 8 bases from J, the gap between germline ends came to 14 bases. The CDR3 here is CASSRTDPRGELFF. Here the CDR3 DNA reads TGCGCCAGCAGCCGGACGGACCCTCGAGGGGAGCTGTTTTTT.

The V gene is TRBV27, the J gene TRBJ2-3; the D call may be TRBD1 or TRBD2 (6 bases each). CDR1 is MNHEY and CDR2 is SMNVEV in the germline V gene (reference sequence). The V and J ends lost 6 bases and 6 bases respectively, with 16 bases between them. The CDR3 contains 14 residues. As DNA, the CDR3 is TGTGCCAGCAGGGGGAGGATCCAGGGGGATACGCAGTATTTT. Amino acids: CASRGRIQGDTQYF.

Of note for this clone: Other DNA sequences in the same sample also yield this CDR3. This chain uses TRBV10-1 with TRBJ2-7; maybe TRBD1 (5 bases). The V and J ends lost 2 bases and 6 bases respectively, with 11 bases between them. This CDR3 spans 13 amino acids. CDR1 is WNHNN and CDR2 is SYGVQD in the germline V gene (reference sequence). This CDR3 reads CASSEGRRGEQYF. CDR3 sequence (DNA): TGCGCCAGCAGTGAGGGCCGAAGGGGCGAGCAGTACTTC.

The chain has TRBV4-1 and TRBJ2-5, with 15 nucleotides matching TRBD2. The CDR3 has 18 amino acids. Germline V gives CDR1 MGHRA, CDR2 YSYEKL. V was pared by 0 bases and J by 3 bases, with 5 bases of the junction left unmatched. CDR3 protein: CASSQDGLAGGRKETQYF. The CDR3 DNA reads TGCGCCAGCAGCCAAGACGGACTAGCGGGGGGGAGGAAAGAGACCCAGTACTTC.

About this clone itself: The sample holds other DNA sequences that translate to the same CDR3. V gene TRBV11-3 combines with J gene TRBJ2-3; D gene uncertain. The V end lost 0 bases, the J end lost 0 bases, and 4 bases lay between the germline ends. This CDR3 spans 14 amino acids. CDR1 is SGHNT and CDR2 is YENEEA in the germline V gene. The CDR3 sequence is CASSLDPSTDTQYF. The CDR3 coding sequence is TGTGCCAGCAGCTTAGATCCGAGCACAGATACGCAGTATTTT.

The chain employs TRBV11-1 and TRBJ2-1, with 9 bases matching TRBD2. The germline V gene has CDR1 SGHAT and CDR2 FQDESV (reference sequence). V was pared by 5 bases and J by 7 bases, with 9 bases of the junction left unmatched. This CDR3 has 15 residues. The CDR3 here is CASSPVSGRLNEQFF. The CDR3 bases are TGTGCCAGCAGCCCAGTCAGCGGGAGGTTGAATGAGCAGTTCTTC.

V is TRBV5-1 and J is TRBJ2-7; 8 bases align to TRBD1. Looked up from germline, CDR1 is SGHRS and CDR2 is YFSETQ. J gave up 12 bases and V 0 bases, and 14 bases lay outside the gene matches. CDR3 length equals 15 residues. The CDR3 nucleotides are TGCGCCAGCAGCTTGGCCCTGGGACAGGCGTACGATACGTACTTC. Its protein product is CASSLALGQAYDTYF.

The rearrangement joins TRBV2 to TRBJ1-1; a possible D gene is TRBD1 (6 bases). From germline, CDR1 is SNHLY and CDR2 FYNNEI. With 7 bases removed from V and 1 base from J, the gap between germline ends came to 13 bases. CDR3 size: 14 residues. The CDR3 nucleotides read TGTGCCAGCACCGCCGGACAGCGGAACACTGAAGCTTTCTTT. It translates to CASTAGQRNTEAFF.

The rearrangement uses TRBV4-3 and TRBJ2-5; D possibly corresponds to TRBD1 (5 bases). Germline V gives CDR1 LGHNA, CDR2 YSLEER. V lost 0 bases, J lost 5 bases, and 16 bases lay in between. The CDR3 has 16 residues. The CDR3 DNA is TGCGCCAGCAGCCAAGATCTGGGGCTACCCCGGGAGACCCAGTACTTC. Protein: CASSQDLGLPRETQYF.

The J gene is TRBJ1-2, the V gene TRBV11-2; maybe TRBD1 (5 bases). The V end was cut by 3 bases, the J end by 3 bases, with 11 bases between. The CDR3 totals 14 residues. Germline-derived CDR1 and CDR2 are SGHAT and FQNNGV. CDR3 sequence (DNA): TGTGCCAGCAGCTTGGATGGGGCGGACTATGGCTACACCTTC. This gives the protein CASSLDGADYGYTF.

This chain uses TRBV18 with TRBJ2-2; perhaps D is TRBD1 or TRBD2 (5 bases each). V lost 1 base and J 2 bases, leaving 11 bases between the germline ends. Germline CDR1 reads KGHSH; CDR2 reads LQKENI. CDR3 length equals 16 residues. The CDR3 DNA follows: TGTGCCAGCTCACCACGAAGGGGACCCAACACCGGGGAGCTGTTTTTT. It specifies CASSPRRGPNTGELFF.

In this sample, this clone turned up a few times. The rearrangement links TRBV6-5 to TRBJ1-4, with TRBD1 matching over 7 bases. The CDR3 covers 14 residues. The V segment lost 6 bases and the J segment 8 bases; nucleotides outside the gene matches: 9. Per the germline V gene, CDR1 is MNHEY and CDR2 is SVGAGI. CDR3 in amino acids: CASSIDRAGEKLFF. CDR3 nucleotide sequence: TGTGCCAGCAGCATCGACAGGGCTGGGGAAAAACTGTTTTTT.

The chain uses TRBV30 and TRBJ1-5, with D hard to call. V lost 0 bases to trimming and J lost 5 bases, with 11 bases between them. Germline V lookup: CDR1 GTSNPN, CDR2 SVGIG (reference sequence). The CDR3 covers 14 residues. CDR3 in DNA: TGTGCCTGGAGTGTTGGGTTTTTTGATCAGCCCCAGCATTTT. It codes for CAWSVGFFDQPQHF.

The chain employs TRBV10-2 and TRBJ1-5, with D hard to call. The CDR3 is made up of 16 amino acids. Germline CDR1 is WSHSY and CDR2 is SAAADI. V was clipped by 3 bases and J by 6 bases, with 18 bases between them. In nucleotides, the CDR3 is TGCGCCAGCAGTGACCCGATCCGGGTAGAGGGTCAGCCCCAGCATTTT. Its translation: CASSDPIRVEGQPQHF.

This clone was recorded only once. V usage is TRBV5-8 and J usage is TRBJ1-4; D not resolved. This CDR3 is built from 15 residues. From germline, CDR1 is SGHTS and CDR2 YDEGEE. The germline V and J ends were trimmed by 0 bases and 5 bases, with 11 bases remaining between them. The CDR3 coding sequence is TGTGCCAGCAGCTTGGGGACCCGGACGAATGAAAAACTGTTTTTT. Its translation is CASSLGTRTNEKLFF.

The chain combines TRBV5-6 with TRBJ2-3; 9 nucleotides align to TRBD1. Germline V gene sequence: CDR1 SGHDT, CDR2 YYEEEE. The CDR3 totals 17 residues. J lost 1 base, V lost 0 bases, and 6 bases had no gene match. The CDR3, as DNA: TGTGCCAGCAGCTTGGCCAAATGGGACAGGGGCACAGATACGCAGTATTTT. It encodes CASSLAKWDRGTDTQYF. Together with reference TRBV5-6 and TRBJ2-3, the CDR3 gives the full variable domain: DAGVTQSPTHLIKTRGQQVTLRCSPKSGHDTVSWYQQALGQGPQFIFQYYEEEERQRGNFPDRFSGHQFPNYSSELNVNALLLGDSALYLCASSLAKWDRGTDTQYFGPGTRLTVL.

The chain is built from TRBV15 and TRBJ2-5; 7 bases fit TRBD1. Germline V gives CDR1 LNHNV, CDR2 YYDKDF (reference sequence). CDR3 size: 16 residues. V trimming: 5 bases; J trimming: 1 base; junction bases outside the gene matches: 10. CDR3 coding DNA: TGTGCCACCAGCGGAACAGGGACAGCCCTCCAAGAGACCCAGTACTTC. Translating it yields CATSGTGTALQETQYF. The entire variable domain, with the rest obtained from reference TRBV15 and TRBJ2-5, is as follows: DAMVIQNPRYQVTQFGKPVTLSCSQTLNHNVMYWYQQKSSQAPKLLFHYYDKDFNNEADTPDNFQSRRPNTSFCFLDIRSPGLGDTAMYLCATSGTGTALQETQYFGPGTRLLVL.

The rearrangement joins TRBV27 to TRBJ1-4; possibly TRBD1 for D (5 bases). Deletions cut 5 bases from V and 0 bases from J, with 13 bases between. This CDR3 region has 16 residues. Germline V lookup: CDR1 MNHEY, CDR2 SMNVEV (reference sequence). The CDR3, as DNA: TGTGCCAGCAGTCCGGAAGGACACCCAACTAATGAAAAACTGTTTTTT. Amino acid sequence: CASSPEGHPTNEKLFF.

The rearrangement uses TRBV9 and TRBJ2-1, with 12 bases aligning to TRBD2. The V segment lost 3 bases and the J segment 12 bases; nucleotides outside the gene matches: 10. The germline V gene encodes CDR1 SGDLS and CDR2 YYNGEE. The CDR3 totals 15 residues. CDR3 loop: CASSAPTSGGLGQFF. The CDR3 DNA reads TGTGCCAGCAGCGCCCCGACTAGCGGGGGTTTAGGGCAGTTCTTC.

The chain recombines TRBV5-1 with TRBJ2-7; 8 bases align to TRBD1. V dropped 4 bases and J dropped 6; count of bases not matched to a gene: 6. CDR1 SGHRS and CDR2 YFSETQ come from the germline V gene. The CDR3 has 13 amino acids. CDR3 coding DNA: TGCGCCAGCAGCGCCGACAGGGGCCTCGAGCAGTACTTC. Translation gives CASSADRGLEQYF.

This clone occurred once. The CDR3, as DNA: TGTGCCAGCAGTATAACGGACAGGGACAATGAGCAGTTCTTC. Its translation is CASSITDRDNEQFF. The genes are TRBV28 and TRBJ2-1; 8 nucleotides align to TRBD1. V lost 5 bases to trimming and J lost 5 bases; unmatched junction nucleotides: 5. CDR1 MDHEN and CDR2 SYDVKM come from the germline V gene. The length of the CDR3 is 14 residues.

This clone was counted a few times. The chain joins TRBV21-1 to TRBJ1-1. TRBV21-1 is a documented pseudogene. CDR3 length equals 13 residues. CDR3 nucleotide sequence: TGTGCCAGCAGCATGAGCGCCCGGACTGAAGCTTTCTTT. Its translation is CASSMSARTEAFF.

A single count supports this clone. The rearrangement joins TRBV7-9 to TRBJ1-4, with D tentatively TRBD1 (6 bases). Trimming shortened V by 3 bases and J by 5 bases, and 16 bases separated the two germline ends. CDR3 size: 16 residues. Per germline, CDR1 SEHNR and CDR2 FQNEAQ (reference sequence). The CDR3 reads CASSFTGTIGNEKLFF. CDR3 DNA: TGTGCCAGCAGCTTCACAGGGACCATAGGAAATGAAAAACTGTTTTTT.

V usage is TRBV9 and J usage is TRBJ1-4; D is uncertain. Germline CDR1 SGDLS, CDR2 YYNGEE. Trimming stripped 4 bases from V and 4 bases from J, with 5 bases between. The CDR3 is 12 amino acids. CDR3 region: CASSPDNEKLFF. The CDR3 DNA reads TGTGCCAGCAGCCCCGATAATGAAAAACTGTTTTTT.

The chain recombines TRBV4-3 with TRBJ1-2; D gene unclear. Germline V CDR1 and CDR2: LGHNA, YSLEER. The ends were cut back, 0 bases at V and 4 bases at J, with 12 bases in the middle. There are 15 residues in the CDR3. The CDR3 here is CASSQDPQPRYGYTF. The CDR3 DNA is TGCGCCAGCAGCCAAGATCCCCAGCCACGCTATGGCTACACCTTC.

This rearrangement joins TRBV6-5 to TRBJ2-1; 8 nucleotides align to TRBD2. CDR3 length: 13 residues. V was pared by 7 bases and J by 6 bases, with 5 bases of the junction left unmatched. Germline V gene sequence: CDR1 MNHEY, CDR2 SVGAGI. CDR3 sequence (DNA): TGTGCCAGCAAAGGGACTAGGACCAATGAGCAGTTCTTC. Protein: CASKGTRTNEQFF.

The chain is built from TRBV5-1 and TRBJ2-2, with 7 bases lining up with TRBD2. V was pared by 4 bases and J by 0 bases, with 6 bases of the junction left unmatched. Germline CDR1 reads SGHRS; CDR2 reads YFSETQ. The CDR3 runs 16 residues. CDR3 sequence reads: CASSPAGVSNTGELFF. As DNA, the CDR3 is TGCGCCAGCAGCCCGGCGGGGGTTTCGAACACCGGGGAGCTGTTTTTT. Complete variable domain (other parts from reference TRBV5-1 and TRBJ2-2): KAGVTQTPRYLIKTRGQQVTLSCSPISGHRSVSWYQQTPGQGLQFLFEYFSETQRNKGNFPGRFSGRQFSNSRSEMNVSTLELGDSALYLCASSPAGVSNTGELFFGEGSRLTVL.